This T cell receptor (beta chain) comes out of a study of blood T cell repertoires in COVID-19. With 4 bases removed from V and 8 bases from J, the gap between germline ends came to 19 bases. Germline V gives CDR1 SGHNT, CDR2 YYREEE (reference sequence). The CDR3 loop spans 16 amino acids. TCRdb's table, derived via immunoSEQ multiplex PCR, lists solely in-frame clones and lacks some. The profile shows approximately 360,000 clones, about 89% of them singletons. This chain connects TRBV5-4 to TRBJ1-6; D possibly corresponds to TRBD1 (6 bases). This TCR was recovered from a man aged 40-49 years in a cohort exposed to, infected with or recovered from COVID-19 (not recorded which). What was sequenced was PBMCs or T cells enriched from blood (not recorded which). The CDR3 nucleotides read TGTGCCAGCAGCGCTGGAACAGGGAGCTGGGATTCACCCCTCCACTTT. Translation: CASSAGTGSWDSPLHF.